The 8 T cell receptor beta chains reported below all come from one sample, sequenced in a study of blood T cell repertoires in COVID-19. Assay: immunoSEQ multiplex PCR; the TCRdb copy retains only in-frame clones and omits some. The sample has under 350,000 clones; more than 75% are singletons. The specimen sequenced was PBMCs or T cells enriched from blood (not recorded which). The source is a man aged 55 to 70 who had recovered from COVID-19.

The chain has TRBV28 and TRBJ2-1; the D gene is possibly TRBD2 (5 bases). Trimming shortened V by 7 bases and J by 0 bases, and 13 bases separated the two germline ends. Per the germline V gene, CDR1 is MDHEN and CDR2 is SYDVKM. The CDR3 covers 15 residues. Here the CDR3 reads CASIGSGSSYNEQFF. CDR3 nucleotide sequence: TGTGCCAGCATCGGCAGTGGGAGCTCCTACAATGAGCAGTTCTTC.

This chain connects TRBV11-2 to TRBJ1-1, with TRBD1 as a possible D gene (5 bases). The CDR3 is made up of 14 amino acids. V was trimmed by 5 bases and J by 4 bases, leaving 14 bases between them. Germline CDR1 is SGHAT and CDR2 is FQNNGV. The CDR3 sequence is CASSQTPGGTEAFF. As DNA, the CDR3 is TGTGCCAGCAGCCAAACCCCGGGGGGCACTGAAGCTTTCTTT.

The chain is built from TRBV5-1 and TRBJ1-1; D is undetermined. CDR1 and CDR2 (germline): SGHRS, YFSETQ. The CDR3 totals 12 residues. With 5 bases removed from V and 6 bases from J, the gap between germline ends came to 11 bases. DNA of the CDR3: TGCGCCAGCAGTAACGACGGGGCTGAAGCTTTCTTT. Residues: CASSNDGAEAFF.

This chain joins TRBV4-1 and TRBJ2-1; 11 nucleotides match TRBD2. Trimming took 1 base from V and 6 from J; bases not matched to a gene: 8. There are 17 residues in the CDR3. Germline V gene lookup returns CDR1 MGHRA and CDR2 YSYEKL. CDR3 loop: CASSQAHSGRAVNEQFF. CDR3 nucleotides: TGCGCCAGCAGCCAAGCTCATAGCGGGAGGGCCGTCAATGAGCAGTTCTTC.

The chain is built from TRBV3-1 (or the pseudogene TRBV3-2) and TRBJ1-3; D gene uncertain. V lost 6 bases and J 4 bases, leaving 7 bases between the germline ends. Germline lookup yields CDR1 LGHDT and CDR2 YNNKEL (reference sequence). The CDR3 loop spans 12 amino acids. CDR3 loop: CASRSGGNTIYF. DNA for the CDR3: TGTGCCAGCAGAAGCGGGGGAAACACCATATATTTT.

As for this clone: One junction end does not reproduce the germline sequence, and a read error may be involved. The rearrangement links TRBV7-7 to TRBJ1-3; TRBD1 aligns across 7 bases. The CDR3 covers 17 residues. Germline CDR1 is SSHAT and CDR2 is FNYEAQ (reference sequence). CDR3 loop: CASSSRTGRSTGNTIYF. For the CDR3, the DNA is TGTGCTAGCAGCTCCCGGACAGGCCGGTCAACTGGAAACACCATATATTTT.

This chain links TRBV2 with TRBJ2-1, with D uncertain. Germline CDR1 is SNHLY and CDR2 is FYNNEI. V was clipped by 4 bases and J by 4 bases, with 11 bases between them. This CDR3 contains 14 residues. The CDR3 nucleotides are TGTGCCAGCAGTGGTAGCCGGAGTTACAATGAGCAGTTCTTC. Translating gives CASSGSRSYNEQFF.

V and J are TRBV5-5 and TRBJ2-2; perhaps TRBD2 as D (7 bases). CDR1 is SGHKS and CDR2 is YYEKEE in the germline V gene (reference sequence). V gave up 4 bases and J gave up 7 bases, with 17 bases separating them. The CDR3 is 15 amino acids. CDR3: CASSLGGRRSGELFF. CDR3 DNA sequence: TGTGCCAGCAGCCTGGGGGGGCGCAGGAGCGGGGAGCTGTTTTTT. The whole variable domain, remainder taken from reference TRBV5-5 and TRBJ2-2, is DAGVTQSPTHLIKTRGQQVTLRCSPISGHKSVSWYQQVLGQGPQFIFQYYEKEERGRGNFPDRFSARQFPNYSSELNVNALLLGDSALYLCASSLGGRRSGELFFGEGSRLTVL.